The next 30 T cell receptor beta chains were all read from a single sample in a study of blood T cell repertoires in COVID-19. This table comes from immunoSEQ multiplex PCR, and its TCRdb copy is limited to in-frame clones, with some not included. The repertoire has a few hundred thousand clones, about 83% of them found once; the top ten carry roughly 12%. The specimen sequenced was peripheral blood. The receptor source for this set is a man aged 80 or over with acute or convalescent COVID-19.

The chain employs TRBV5-1 and TRBJ2-2; tentative D call: TRBD1 (6 bases). Looked up from germline, CDR1 is SGHRS and CDR2 is YFSETQ. This CDR3 contains 15 residues. V was clipped by 5 bases and J by 2 bases, with 13 bases between them. Here the CDR3 reads CASRPGTPNTGELFF. As DNA, the CDR3 is TGCGCCAGCAGACCCGGGACACCCAACACCGGGGAGCTGTTTTTT.

This chain joins TRBV5-1 and TRBJ1-1; D is ambiguous. The CDR3 totals 11 residues. Per germline, CDR1 SGHRS and CDR2 YFSETQ. V was trimmed by 3 bases and J by 7 bases, leaving 7 bases between them. The DNA for the CDR3 is TGCGCCAGCAGCTCAGACAATGAAGCTTTCTTT. This sequence encodes CASSSDNEAFF.

This clone was picked up one time. The rearrangement uses TRBV13 and TRBJ2-2, with 9 bases lining up with TRBD1. After removal of 5 bases from V and 0 bases from J, the junction contained 10 bases not matched to a gene. The CDR3 contains 18 residues. In germline, CDR1 is PRHDT, CDR2 FYEKMQ (reference sequence). CDR3 residues: CASSPYLGTGTNTGELFF. The DNA for the CDR3 is TGTGCCAGCAGCCCTTACCTCGGGACAGGGACGAACACCGGGGAGCTGTTTTTT.

This clone was found a few times. The chain is built from TRBV28 and TRBJ1-6, with D possibly TRBD1 on 5 matching bases. CDR1 is MDHEN, CDR2 SYDVKM, per germline. The germline V and J ends were trimmed by 6 bases and 3 bases, with 9 bases remaining between them. CDR3 size: 14 residues. The DNA of the CDR3 is TGTGCCAGCAGGCTGACAGTCTATAATTCACCCCTCCACTTT. Residues: CASRLTVYNSPLHF.

The J gene is TRBJ1-2, the V gene TRBV3-1 (or the pseudogene TRBV3-2), with TRBD1 matching 7 bases. Losses at the gene ends were 1 base for V and 7 bases for J; bases not matched to a gene: 12. The CDR3 spans 16 residues. Germline values: CDR1 LGHDT, CDR2 YNNKEL (reference sequence). The CDR3 protein is CASSQAMGRGAFGYTF. In DNA, the CDR3 is TGTGCCAGCAGCCAAGCGATGGGCAGGGGGGCATTTGGCTACACCTTC.

The V and J genes are TRBV5-1 and TRBJ1-2, with 8 bases identical to TRBD1. The CDR3 contains 15 residues. The trim removed 4 bases at V and 4 bases at J, leaving 9 bases unmatched. Germline CDR1 SGHRS, CDR2 YFSETQ. The CDR3: CASSQGQGPTYGYTF. For the CDR3, the DNA is TGCGCCAGCAGCCAAGGACAGGGCCCGACCTATGGCTACACCTTC.

The genes are TRBV6-1 and TRBJ1-3, with 9 positions matching TRBD1. Germline CDR1 and CDR2: MNHNS and SASEGT. The CDR3 is made up of 18 amino acids. V shed 4 bases and J 3 bases; nucleotides not matched to a gene: 13. The CDR3 spells CASSARTGGTGIGNTIYF. The CDR3 DNA reads as TGTGCCAGCAGTGCCAGGACCGGTGGGACAGGGATTGGAAACACCATATATTTT.

The rearrangement joins TRBV29-1 to TRBJ2-2, with D possibly being TRBD2 (6 bases). V gave up 7 bases and J gave up 7 bases, with 16 bases separating them. Germline V gene data show CDR1 as SQVTM and CDR2 as ANQGSEA. This CDR3 spans 13 amino acids. The CDR3 is CSAKELAGGELFF. The CDR3 DNA reads as TGCAGCGCCAAGGAACTAGCCGGCGGGGAGCTGTTTTTT.

This clone has ten or more counts. The chain carries TRBV24-1 and TRBJ2-3, with no clear D. In germline, CDR1 is KGHDR, CDR2 SFDVKD. The CDR3 runs to 15 residues. Trimming took 3 bases from V and 5 from J, leaving 14 bases between them. CDR3 bases: TGTGCCACCAGTGATGCCCATCACGGGTTAGATACGCAGTATTTT. This gives the protein CATSDAHHGLDTQYF.

The chain couples TRBV2 to TRBJ1-5; a possible D gene is TRBD1 (5 bases). The CDR3 sequence is 13 residues long. V was clipped by 3 bases and J by 3 bases, with 6 bases between them. The germline CDR1 and CDR2 sequences are SNHLY and FYNNEI. The CDR3 spells CASSETVNQPQHF. For the CDR3, the DNA is TGTGCCAGCAGTGAGACAGTCAATCAGCCCCAGCATTTT.

In the case of this clone: In the same sample, other DNA sequences code for this CDR3. The chain is built from TRBV3-1 (or the pseudogene TRBV3-2) and TRBJ1-1, with unresolved D. Germline CDR1 is LGHDT and CDR2 is YNNKEL (reference sequence). The CDR3 extends over 13 amino acids. Trimming left V 2 bases short and J 1 base short, with 5 bases between. CDR3 amino acids: CASSQLRNTEAFF. The DNA of the CDR3 is TGTGCCAGCAGCCAATTGCGGAACACTGAAGCTTTCTTT.

This sequence joins TRBV7-8 and TRBJ1-6, with D possibly matching TRBD1 (5 bases). V was pared by 2 bases and J by 8 bases, with 19 bases between. Germline loops: CDR1 SGHVS, CDR2 FQNEAQ. The CDR3 consists of 17 residues. CDR3 protein: CASSLRQGGSRDSPLHF. CDR3 sequence (DNA): TGTGCCAGCAGCTTAAGGCAGGGAGGTAGTCGGGATTCACCCCTCCACTTT. Supplemented by reference TRBV7-8 and TRBJ1-6, the full variable domain reads GAGVSQSPRYKVAKRGQDVALRCDPISGHVSLFWYQQALGQGPEFLTYFQNEAQLDKSGLPSDRFFAERPEGSVSTLKIQRTQQEDSAVYLCASSLRQGGSRDSPLHFGNGTRLTVT.

The chain has TRBV7-8 and TRBJ2-6; the match to TRBD1 covers 8 bases. V shed 4 bases and J 0 bases; nucleotides not matched to a gene: 11. CDR1 and CDR2 (germline): SGHVS, FQNEAQ. The CDR3 runs 19 residues. CDR3 loop: CASSSEGNRGYSGANVLTF. The DNA for the CDR3 is TGTGCCAGCAGCTCAGAGGGGAACAGGGGGTACTCTGGGGCCAACGTCCTGACTTTC.

The V call is TRBV6-2 or TRBV6-3, the J call TRBJ1-3; unclear D gene. V dropped 4 bases and J dropped 8 bases, with 6 bases sitting between them. CDR1 and CDR2 from the germline V gene are MNHEY and SVGEGT. CDR3 length: 11 amino acids. CDR3 protein: CASSFPDTIYF. The CDR3 DNA follows: TGTGCCAGCAGTTTCCCAGACACCATATATTTT.

In this sample, this clone turned up a few times. The V and J genes are TRBV5-1 and TRBJ1-3; weak D call: TRBD1 (5 bases). The germline V and J ends were trimmed by 1 base and 4 bases, with 18 bases remaining between them. The germline CDR1 and CDR2 sequences are SGHRS and YFSETQ. This CDR3 has 17 amino acids. The CDR3 loop reads CASSLTPGRTWGNTIYF. Written as DNA, the CDR3 is TGCGCCAGCAGCTTGACACCCGGAAGGACATGGGGAAACACCATATATTTT.

This sequence joins TRBV5-6 and TRBJ1-5; the D gene is possibly TRBD1 (5 bases). Trimming pared 1 base from V and 1 base from J, leaving 6 bases between. Germline V CDR1 and CDR2: SGHDT, YYEEEE. The CDR3 extends over 14 amino acids. CDR3 sequence: CASSLRGSNQPQHF. CDR3 in DNA: TGTGCCAGCAGCTTGAGGGGAAGCAATCAGCCCCAGCATTTT.

The chain is built from TRBV4-3 and TRBJ1-2; 7 nucleotides agree with TRBD1. CDR1 is LGHNA, CDR2 YSLEER, per germline. CDR3 length: 13 amino acids. Trimming removed 4 bases from V and 5 bases from J; junction bases left unmatched: 4. This CDR3 reads CASSRYRGYGYTF. Written as DNA, the CDR3 is TGCGCCAGCAGCCGGTACAGGGGTTATGGCTACACCTTC.

The V call is TRBV5-1, the J call TRBJ2-1, with 10 bases fitting TRBD2. The junction had 6 bases not matched to a gene; V was cut back by 0 bases and J by 9 bases. The germline V gene encodes CDR1 SGHRS and CDR2 YFSETQ. CDR3 length equals 15 residues. CDR3 region: CASSLALAGASEQFF. CDR3 coding DNA: TGCGCCAGCAGCTTGGCGCTAGCGGGAGCCAGTGAGCAGTTCTTC.

V is TRBV27 and J is TRBJ2-1; TRBD2 matches at 8 bases. Germline assignment: CDR1 MNHEY and CDR2 SMNVEV (reference sequence). The V segment lost 4 bases and the J segment 0 bases; nucleotides outside the gene matches: 8. The CDR3 length is 17 residues. CDR3 loop: CASSYRTGTSSYNEQFF. The CDR3 bases are TGTGCCAGCAGTTATCGTACAGGGACTAGCTCCTACAATGAGCAGTTCTTC.

The chain employs TRBV28 and TRBJ2-5, with TRBD1 identical over 9 bases. CDR3 length equals 15 residues. The V and J ends lost 4 bases and 3 bases, in that order; junction bases with no gene match: 6. From germline, CDR1 is MDHEN and CDR2 SYDVKM. The CDR3: CASSSAGQGKETQYF. The CDR3 bases are TGTGCCAGCAGTTCCGCGGGACAGGGAAAAGAGACCCAGTACTTC.

The V gene is TRBV7-9, the J gene TRBJ2-7, with a weak D call TRBD1 (5 bases). V was pared by 5 bases and J by 0 bases, with 8 bases between. The CDR3 has 13 residues. Germline assignment: CDR1 SEHNR and CDR2 FQNEAQ (reference sequence). The CDR3 loop is CASSPRASYEQYF. The CDR3 bases are TGTGCCAGCAGCCCCAGGGCCTCCTACGAGCAGTACTTC.

This clone was seen a few times. This chain links TRBV6-4 with TRBJ1-2; the D is unclear. The CDR3 runs to 15 residues. CDR1 is MRHNA, CDR2 SNTAGT, per germline. V was pared by 0 bases and J by 6 bases, with 14 bases between. CDR3 in amino acids: CASSDSTAVRDGYTF. The CDR3 nucleotides are TGTGCCAGCAGTGACTCCACGGCGGTACGAGATGGCTACACCTTC.

The chain recombines TRBV5-6 with TRBJ1-5; TRBD1 matches 10 bases. V was pared by 4 bases and J by 7 bases, with 8 bases of the junction left unmatched. Germline CDR1 and CDR2: SGHDT and YYEEEE. CDR3 size: 15 residues. The CDR3 region has the DNA TGTGCCAGCAGCAAGGACAGGGGGATTAGGCAGCCCCAGCATTTT. Translating it yields CASSKDRGIRQPQHF. Full variable domain (rest looked up from reference TRBV5-6 and TRBJ1-5): DAGVTQSPTHLIKTRGQQVTLRCSPKSGHDTVSWYQQALGQGPQFIFQYYEEEERQRGNFPDRFSGHQFPNYSSELNVNALLLGDSALYLCASSKDRGIRQPQHFGDGTRLSIL.

In this sample, this clone turned up a few times. This chain links TRBV28 with TRBJ2-1; TRBD2 matches at 9 bases. Germline trimming cut 4 bases from V and 6 bases from J; bases unmatched to any gene: 7. The CDR3 runs to 15 residues. Germline CDR1 is MDHEN and CDR2 is SYDVKM. The CDR3 region has the DNA TGTGCCAGCAGTTCCGCTAGCGGGAACACCAATGAGCAGTTCTTC. It encodes CASSSASGNTNEQFF. Full variable domain (rest looked up from reference TRBV28 and TRBJ2-1): DVKVTQSSRYLVKRTGEKVFLECVQDMDHENMFWYRQDPGLGLRLIYFSYDVKMKEKGDIPEGYSVSREKKERFSLILESASTNQTSMYLCASSSASGNTNEQFFGPGTRLTVL.

This chain links TRBV6-4 with TRBJ2-7; TRBD2 is a possible D gene (6 bases). The CDR3 length is 16 residues. Germline V lookup: CDR1 MRHNA, CDR2 SNTAGT. Trimming took 2 bases from V and 2 from J, leaving 16 bases between them. In DNA, the CDR3 is TGTGCCAGCAGTGACAGGGTTAGGGACTTAACCTACGAGCAGTACTTC. Its translation is CASSDRVRDLTYEQYF.

The CDR3 DNA reads TGTGCCAGCAGCTTAGATAGTTTCGGGGAGCTGTTTTTT. Amino acids: CASSLDSFGELFF. The rearrangement links TRBV11-2 to TRBJ2-2; D not certain. The CDR3 loop spans 13 amino acids. The V and J ends lost 0 bases and 7 bases respectively, with 6 bases between them. In germline, CDR1 is SGHAT, CDR2 FQNNGV.

This sequence joins TRBV6-5 and TRBJ1-5; 10 bases agree with TRBD1. The CDR3 is made up of 15 amino acids. V lost 6 bases and J lost 4; bases outside the gene matches: 6. Per the germline V gene, CDR1 is MNHEY and CDR2 is SVGAGI. The CDR3 here is CASREGGQGNQPQHF. CDR3 DNA: TGTGCCAGCAGGGAGGGGGGACAGGGGAATCAGCCCCAGCATTTT.

The chain recombines TRBV3-1 (or the pseudogene TRBV3-2) with TRBJ1-2, with TRBD1 as a possible D gene (5 bases). The CDR3 is 13 residues long. Trimming pared 4 bases from V and 4 bases from J, leaving 10 bases between. CDR1 is LGHDT, CDR2 YNNKEL, per germline (reference sequence). The CDR3 coding sequence is TGTGCCAGCAGCCCCAGGGAGGCCTATGGCTACACCTTC. Translated: CASSPREAYGYTF.

V gene TRBV9 combines with J gene TRBJ1-4; D might be TRBD1 (6 bases). Germline lookup yields CDR1 SGDLS and CDR2 YYNGEE. The CDR3 runs to 15 residues. The V end was cut by 0 bases, the J end by 8 bases, with 14 bases between. The DNA for the CDR3 is TGTGCCAGCAGCGTAGGGGTGGGGGCACAGGAAAAACTGTTTTTT. This sequence encodes CASSVGVGAQEKLFF.

This clone came up a few times. The chain combines TRBV7-2 with TRBJ2-2; D possibly corresponds to TRBD1 (6 bases). The CDR3 has 15 amino acids. V dropped 1 base and J dropped 9 bases, with 15 bases sitting between them. The germline CDR1 and CDR2 sequences are SGHTA and FQGNSA. In nucleotides, the CDR3 is TGTGCCAGCAGCTTAGAAGCAGGGGCTGTCCGGGAGCTGTTTTTT. Translated: CASSLEAGAVRELFF.